The text below deals with one T cell receptor beta chain. What it recognizes is unknown. This record belongs to a study of shared clonotypes between healthy human individuals. The study, taken as a whole, reports: Relative to their counterparts shared across all four donors, non-shared clonotypes exhibited diminished generation probabilities. It was expected that sequencing depth would affect clonotype sharing among donors.

The repertoire was sequenced with immunoSEQ multiplex PCR; TCRdb's copy has only in-frame clones and lacks some. The sample consists of approximately 180,000 clones, around 93% of them appearing once. This TCR came from a woman in her 30s in good health. Sequencing was carried out using naive CD4+ T cells sorted from blood. Subset reported: CD45RA+ positively selected.

CDR3 sequence: CSVERDRGYGYTF. CDR3 nucleotide sequence: TGCAGCGTTGAGAGAGACAGGGGATATGGCTACACCTTC. The chain is built from TRBV29-1 and TRBJ1-2, with 8 bases aligning to TRBD1. The junction had 5 bases not matched to a gene; V was cut back by 3 bases and J by 5 bases. The germline V gene encodes CDR1 SQVTM and CDR2 ANQGSEA. This CDR3 contains 13 residues.